This T cell receptor beta chain was observed in a study of OX40 agonist ivuxolimab in advanced cancers. Study overall: Hepatocellular carcinoma, melanoma, renal cell or head and neck cancer affected the dose-escalation patients.

Data came from immunoSEQ multiplex PCR; TCRdb stores just in-frame clones and leaves some out. Here the sample spans approximately 50,000 clones, roughly nine tenths being singletons. The CDR3 contains 13 residues. Germline CDR1 and CDR2: MNHEY and SMNVEV (reference sequence). The V end was cut by 3 bases, the J end by 8 bases, with 13 bases between. A word on this clone: The antigen remains undetermined.

Broader study findings: At 0.1 to 3.0 mg/kg and by week 6, clonal expansion occurred in CD4+ and CD8+ blood T cells.

The clonotype was recovered from an adult with an advanced solid tumor such as melanoma, head and neck, liver or kidney cancer. Source: CD4+ or CD8+ T cells sorted from blood, taken in a trial of the OX40 agonist ivuxolimab. The chain recombines TRBV27 with TRBJ1-2, with D perhaps matching TRBD1 (5 bases). The CDR3 spells CASSFAPGDGYTF. The CDR3, as DNA: TGTGCCAGCAGTTTCGCCCCGGGGGACGGCTACACCTTC.